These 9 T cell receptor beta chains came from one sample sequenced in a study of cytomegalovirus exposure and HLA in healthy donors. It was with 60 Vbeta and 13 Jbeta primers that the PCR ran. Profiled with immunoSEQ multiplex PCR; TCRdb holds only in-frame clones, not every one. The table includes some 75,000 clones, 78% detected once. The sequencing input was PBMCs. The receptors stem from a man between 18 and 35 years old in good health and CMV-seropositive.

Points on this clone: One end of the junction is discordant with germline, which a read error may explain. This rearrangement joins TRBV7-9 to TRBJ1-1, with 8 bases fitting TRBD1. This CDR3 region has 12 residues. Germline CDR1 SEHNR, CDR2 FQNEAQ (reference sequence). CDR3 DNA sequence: TGTGCCACCAGCAGGGGGCTGACTGAAGCTTTCTTT. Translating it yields CATSRGLTEAFF.

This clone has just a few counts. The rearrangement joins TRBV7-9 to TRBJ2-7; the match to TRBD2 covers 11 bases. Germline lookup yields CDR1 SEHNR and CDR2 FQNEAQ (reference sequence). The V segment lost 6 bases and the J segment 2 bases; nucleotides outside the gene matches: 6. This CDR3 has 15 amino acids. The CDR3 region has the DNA TGTGCCAGCAGGGCCGGGACTAGCGGACCCTACGAGCAGTACTTC. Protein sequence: CASRAGTSGPYEQYF.

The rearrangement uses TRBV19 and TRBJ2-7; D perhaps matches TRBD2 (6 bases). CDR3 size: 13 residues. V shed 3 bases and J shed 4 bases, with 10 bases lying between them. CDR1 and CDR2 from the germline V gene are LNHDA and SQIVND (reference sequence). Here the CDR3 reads CASSMGLRYEQYF. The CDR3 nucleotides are TGTGCCAGTAGTATGGGACTCAGATACGAGCAGTACTTC.

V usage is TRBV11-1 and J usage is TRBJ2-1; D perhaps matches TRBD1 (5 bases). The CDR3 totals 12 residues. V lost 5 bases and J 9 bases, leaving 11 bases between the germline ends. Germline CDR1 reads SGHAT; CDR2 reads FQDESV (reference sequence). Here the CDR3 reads CASSHQGGEQFF. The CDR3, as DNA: TGTGCCAGCAGCCACCAGGGTGGTGAGCAGTTCTTC.

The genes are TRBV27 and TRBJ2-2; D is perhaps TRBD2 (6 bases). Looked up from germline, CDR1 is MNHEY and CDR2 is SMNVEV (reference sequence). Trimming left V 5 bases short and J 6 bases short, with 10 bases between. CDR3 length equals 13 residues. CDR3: CASSRLAAGELFF. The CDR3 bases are TGTGCCAGCAGTAGGTTAGCGGCCGGGGAGCTGTTTTTT.

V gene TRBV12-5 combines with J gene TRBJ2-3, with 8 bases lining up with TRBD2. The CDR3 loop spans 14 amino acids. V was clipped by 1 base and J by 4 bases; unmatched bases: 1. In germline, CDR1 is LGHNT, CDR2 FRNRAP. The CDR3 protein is CASGLGLASDTQYF. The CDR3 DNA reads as TGTGCTAGTGGTTTGGGACTAGCGTCAGATACGCAGTATTTT. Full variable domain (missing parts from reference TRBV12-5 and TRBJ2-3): DARVTQTPRHKVTEMGQEVTMRCQPILGHNTVFWYRQTMMQGLELLAYFRNRAPLDDSGMPKDRFSAEMPDATLATLKIQPSEPRDSAVYFCASGLGLASDTQYFGPGTRLTVL.

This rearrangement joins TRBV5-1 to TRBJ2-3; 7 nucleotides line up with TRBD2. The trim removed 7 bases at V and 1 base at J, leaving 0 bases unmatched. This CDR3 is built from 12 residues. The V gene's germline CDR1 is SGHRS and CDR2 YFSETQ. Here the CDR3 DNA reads TGCGCCAGCCGGGGGGGCACAGATACGCAGTATTTT. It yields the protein CASRGGTDTQYF.

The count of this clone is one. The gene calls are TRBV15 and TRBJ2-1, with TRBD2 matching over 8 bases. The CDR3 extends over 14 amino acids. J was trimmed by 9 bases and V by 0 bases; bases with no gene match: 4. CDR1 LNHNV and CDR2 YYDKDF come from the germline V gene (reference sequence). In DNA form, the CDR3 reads TGTGCCACCAGCAGAGAAGCGGGAGTTCCTGAGCAGTTCTTC. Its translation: CATSREAGVPEQFF.

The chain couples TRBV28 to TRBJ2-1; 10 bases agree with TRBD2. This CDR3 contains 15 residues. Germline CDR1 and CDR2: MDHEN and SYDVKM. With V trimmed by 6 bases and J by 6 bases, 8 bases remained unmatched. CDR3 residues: CASREAGGPINEQFF. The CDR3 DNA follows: TGTGCCAGCAGGGAAGCGGGAGGGCCCATCAATGAGCAGTTCTTC.